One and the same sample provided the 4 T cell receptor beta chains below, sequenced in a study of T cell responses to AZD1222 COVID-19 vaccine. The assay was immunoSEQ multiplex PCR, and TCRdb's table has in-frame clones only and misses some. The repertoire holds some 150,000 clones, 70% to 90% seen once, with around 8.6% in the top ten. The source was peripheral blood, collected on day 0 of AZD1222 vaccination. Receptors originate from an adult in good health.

The CDR3: CASSEFATGNTIYF. As DNA, the CDR3 is TGTGCCAGCAGTGAATTCGCAACTGGAAACACCATATATTTT. J is TRBJ1-3 and V is TRBV25-1; no clear D. The CDR3 extends over 14 amino acids. V was pared by 1 base and J by 2 bases, with 6 bases between. CDR1 MGHDK and CDR2 SYGVNS come from the germline V gene.

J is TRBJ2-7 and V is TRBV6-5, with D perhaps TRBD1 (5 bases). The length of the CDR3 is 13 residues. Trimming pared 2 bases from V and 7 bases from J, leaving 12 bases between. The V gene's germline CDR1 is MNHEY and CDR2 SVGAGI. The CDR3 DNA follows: TGTGCCAGCAGTTACCTCTCAGGGATGGAGCAGTACTTC. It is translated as CASSYLSGMEQYF.

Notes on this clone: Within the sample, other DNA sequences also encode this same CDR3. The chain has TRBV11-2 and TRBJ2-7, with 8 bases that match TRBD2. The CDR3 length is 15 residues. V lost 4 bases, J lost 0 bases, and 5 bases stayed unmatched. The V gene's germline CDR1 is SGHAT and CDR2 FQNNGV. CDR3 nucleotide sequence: TGTGCCAGCAGCTCTGTAGCGGGGAGCTCCTACGAGCAGTACTTC. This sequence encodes CASSSVAGSSYEQYF.

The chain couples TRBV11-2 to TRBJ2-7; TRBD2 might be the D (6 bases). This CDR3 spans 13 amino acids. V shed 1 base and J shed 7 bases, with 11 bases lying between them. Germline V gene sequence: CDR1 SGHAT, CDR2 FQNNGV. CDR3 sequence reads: CASSLVGRPEQYF. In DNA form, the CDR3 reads TGTGCCAGCAGCTTAGTTGGGAGGCCGGAGCAGTACTTC.